The rows below give T cell receptor beta chains drawn from one sample of a study of shared clonotypes between healthy human individuals. Sequencing was performed with immunoSEQ multiplex PCR; in TCRdb, only in-frame clones are kept and a portion is missing. The sample comprises about 960,000 clones, approximately 76% of which are singletons, and about 1.5% rests with the top ten. Sequenced material: memory CD4+ T cells sorted from blood. The source is a man between 18 and 29 years old in good health. The CDR3 runs from the conserved cysteine through the conserved F or W. D genes are given only for firm matches. Clone size is shown for a subset of rows, as once, few, many or a class of expanded clone.

TRBJ2-7 TRBV20-1 TRBD2 - CSARGGGEQYF TGCAGTGCTAGAGGGGGGGGCGAGCAGTACTTC
TRBJ2-1 TRBV5-1 - - CASSPTLPLDEQFF TGCGCCAGCAGCCCTACCCTACCTTTGGATGAGCAGTTCTTC
TRBJ2-3 TRBV18 TRBD1 - CASSLTGADTQYF TGTGCCAGCTCACTAACAGGGGCAGATACGCAGTATTTT
TRBJ1-2 TRBV6-4 TRBD1 - CASSEGGQGYGYTF TGTGCCAGCAGTGAAGGGGGACAGGGTTATGGCTACACCTTC
TRBJ2-1 TRBV9 TRBD1 - CASSEPGQGARQFF TGTGCCAGCAGCGAACCGGGACAGGGCGCCCGGCAGTTCTTC
TRBJ1-5 TRBV19 TRBD1 many CASSIGTGEGLRHF TGTGCCAGTAGTATTGGGACAGGGGAAGGCCTCCGGCATTTT
TRBJ2-1 TRBV6-1 - once CASSEKGAGGEQFF TGTGCCAGCAGTGAAAAAGGGGCTGGGGGTGAGCAGTTCTTC
TRBJ2-7 TRBV7-9 TRBD2 - CASSYTSGGANEQYF TGTGCCAGCAGCTACACTAGCGGGGGGGCGAACGAGCAGTACTTC
TRBJ1-4 TRBV25-1 - - CASSDPLTVATNEKLFF TGTGCCAGCAGTGATCCGCTAACAGTTGCAACTAATGAAAAACTGTTTTTT
TRBJ2-7 TRBV21-1 - - CASTIDSQGETEQYF TGTGCCAGCACCATAGACAGCCAAGGAGAGACCGAGCAGTACTTC